This T cell receptor (beta chain) was recovered during a study of blood T cell repertoires in COVID-19. Study-level information: Samples taken during acute and convalescent COVID-19 were collected in the United States, Italy and Spain.

Libraries were prepared by immunoSEQ multiplex PCR; TCRdb keeps only in-frame clonotypes and omits some of them. The table shows approximately 300,000 clones, with 90% occurring only once. Per the germline V gene, CDR1 is SGDLS and CDR2 is YYNGEE. V shed 2 bases, J shed 4 bases, and the junction held 4 bases outside the gene matches. The CDR3 length is 14 residues. This sequence originates from a woman between 25 and 40 years old who had been exposed to COVID-19. V and J are TRBV9 and TRBJ1-2, with TRBD1 matching 8 bases. The source material was PBMCs or T cells enriched from blood (not recorded which). CDR3 nucleotide sequence: TGTGCCAGCAGCGTCGGACAGGGCCCCTATGGCTACACCTTC. Its protein product is CASSVGQGPYGYTF.